The 23 T cell receptor beta chains below all came from one sample that was sequenced in a study of graft-versus-host responses after intestinal transplantation. The assay was immunoSEQ multiplex PCR, and TCRdb's table has in-frame clones only and misses some. The data contain tens of thousands of clones, around 93% of them singletons. These TCRs' antigens remain unknown. The specimen comprised unstimulated CD4+ T cells sorted from spleen or lymph node cells, sampled before transplant. Receptors originate from a human donor who was the organ donor for an intestinal transplant.

The V call is TRBV19, the J call TRBJ2-4; D possibly corresponds to TRBD1 (6 bases). Trimming stripped 3 bases from V and 4 bases from J, with 13 bases between. The CDR3 extends over 15 amino acids. From germline, CDR1 is LNHDA and CDR2 SQIVND (reference sequence). The CDR3 reads CASSIFPGQKNIQYF. CDR3 sequence (DNA): TGTGCCAGTAGTATTTTTCCCGGACAGAAAAACATTCAGTACTTC.

To note about this clone: Other nucleotide sequences in the sample specify the same CDR3. V gene TRBV9 combines with J gene TRBJ2-7, with TRBD1 matching over 11 bases. In germline, CDR1 is SGDLS, CDR2 YYNGEE. The CDR3 sequence is 15 residues long. The junction had 2 bases not matched to a gene; V was cut back by 0 bases and J by 3 bases. The CDR3 loop reads CASSVAGTGGYEQYF. The CDR3 nucleotides read TGTGCCAGCAGCGTAGCCGGGACAGGGGGCTACGAGCAGTACTTC.

The chain employs TRBV11-2 and TRBJ2-7; D is uncertain. V lost 1 base and J 0 bases, leaving 10 bases between the germline ends. Per germline, CDR1 SGHAT and CDR2 FQNNGV. The CDR3 extends over 15 amino acids. CDR3 region: CASSLVSSSSYEQYF. Here the CDR3 DNA reads TGTGCCAGCAGCTTAGTCTCATCTAGCTCCTACGAGCAGTACTTC.

The rearrangement uses TRBV2 and TRBJ2-3; D gene unclear. CDR1 and CDR2 from the germline V gene are SNHLY and FYNNEI. V was clipped by 5 bases and J by 0 bases, with 21 bases between them. The CDR3 runs to 18 residues. The CDR3 coding sequence is TGTGCCAGCAGTCCTATTCCCCTTACAGAGTCTAGCACAGATACGCAGTATTTT. This encodes CASSPIPLTESSTDTQYF.

This chain uses TRBV7-9 with TRBJ1-1; 8 nucleotides agree with TRBD1. The CDR3 consists of 15 residues. V lost 7 bases, J lost 4 bases, and 11 bases stayed unmatched. Per the germline V gene, CDR1 is SEHNR and CDR2 is FQNEAQ (reference sequence). The DNA of the CDR3 is TGTGCCAGCAACCTGGGCAGGGGGCGAGGCACTGAAGCTTTCTTT. It translates to CASNLGRGRGTEAFF.

The CDR3 here is CASSWESGEYEQYF. The CDR3 DNA sequence: TGCGCCAGCAGCTGGGAATCAGGGGAATACGAGCAGTACTTC. The chain carries TRBV5-1 and TRBJ2-5; a possible D gene is TRBD1 (6 bases). The last part of the DNA fits TRBJ2-7 better; the J call may be wrong. Per the germline V gene, CDR1 is SGHRS and CDR2 is YFSETQ. The CDR3 has 14 amino acids.

The genes are TRBV7-2 and TRBJ2-4; 11 nucleotides match TRBD2. The CDR3 is made up of 15 amino acids. V shed 6 bases and J 7 bases; nucleotides not matched to a gene: 8. The germline gives CDR1 SGHTA, CDR2 FQGNSA. The CDR3 DNA is TGTGCCAGCAGTTTGACTAGCGGGGTACGGAACATTCAGTACTTC. It encodes CASSLTSGVRNIQYF.

The J gene is TRBJ2-3, the V gene TRBV6-1; D call uncertain. Trimming pared 1 base from V and 2 bases from J, leaving 7 bases between. The germline V gene has CDR1 MNHNS and CDR2 SASEGT. The CDR3 is 14 residues long. CDR3 loop: CASSEERVTDTQYF. In nucleotides, the CDR3 is TGTGCCAGCAGTGAAGAAAGGGTCACAGATACGCAGTATTTT.

The chain is built from TRBV11-1 and TRBJ2-2; no clear D. Germline values: CDR1 SGHAT, CDR2 FQDESV (reference sequence). This CDR3 has 12 amino acids. The V end was cut by 2 bases, the J end by 8 bases, with 6 bases between. CDR3 loop: CASSLRVGELFF. CDR3 bases: TGTGCCAGCAGCTTACGCGTTGGGGAGCTGTTTTTT.

The chain employs TRBV5-1 and TRBJ2-5; possible D gene TRBD1, 6 bases. The CDR3 totals 17 residues. The V gene's germline CDR1 is SGHRS and CDR2 YFSETQ. Trimming shortened V by 4 bases and J by 5 bases, and 24 bases separated the two germline ends. CDR3 coding DNA: TGCGCCAGCAGCACCACCTCCAGGGGCGGGTCGGGCGAGACCCAGTACTTC. Translation: CASSTTSRGGSGETQYF.

The chain combines TRBV18 with TRBJ2-3; 9 nucleotides align to TRBD1. Germline CDR1 reads KGHSH; CDR2 reads LQKENI. The CDR3 totals 16 residues. J gave up 4 bases and V 3 bases, and 8 bases lay outside the gene matches. Here the CDR3 DNA reads TGTGCCAGCTCACCCCCCGGGACAGGGAGATCAGATACGCAGTATTTT. This sequence encodes CASSPPGTGRSDTQYF.

The chain has TRBV6-1 and TRBJ2-4, with TRBD2 matching 8 bases. The CDR3 runs 14 residues. The J segment lost 8 bases and the V segment lost 5 bases, leaving 8 bases of the junction unmatched. Per germline, CDR1 MNHNS and CDR2 SASEGT. CDR3 sequence: CASSLTDGRDIQYF. The CDR3 DNA follows: TGTGCCAGCAGTCTCACTGACGGGAGGGACATTCAGTACTTC.

The chain employs TRBV9 and TRBJ1-3; D unresolved. The length of the CDR3 is 16 residues. Germline V CDR1 and CDR2: SGDLS, YYNGEE. Trimming took off 4 bases at V and 4 bases at J, with 18 bases between the two ends. The DNA of the CDR3 is TGTGCCAGCAGCCCGTGGATGAATCCTCGGGGAAACACCATATATTTT. This sequence encodes CASSPWMNPRGNTIYF.

The sample holds one count of this clone. The genes are TRBV15 and TRBJ2-7; no clear D. CDR1 and CDR2 (germline): LNHNV, YYDKDF (reference sequence). Trimming removed 8 bases at V and 2 bases at J, with 4 bases between. This CDR3 is 10 amino acids long. The chain's CDR3 is CATDTYEQYF. The CDR3 DNA follows: TGTGCCACCGACACCTACGAGCAGTACTTC.

CDR3 sequence: CASSQDPYEQYF. CDR3 nucleotide sequence: TGTGCCAGCAGCCAGGATCCCTACGAGCAGTACTTC. The chain has TRBV7-2 and TRBJ2-7; no reliable D call. CDR1 and CDR2 (germline): SGHTA, FQGNSA. V shed 5 bases and J shed 2 bases, with 7 bases lying between them. The CDR3 runs 12 residues. The full variable domain, rest sourced from reference TRBV7-2 and TRBJ2-7, is GAGVSQSPSNKVTEKGKDVELRCDPISGHTALYWYRQSLGQGLEFLIYFQGNSAPDKSGLPSDRFSAERTGGSVSTLTIQRTQQEDSAVYLCASSQDPYEQYFGPGTRLTVT.

This chain's CDR3 is CASSATADEQYF. The CDR3 DNA reads TGTGCCAGCAGCGCGACAGCCGACGAGCAGTACTTC. The chain links TRBV7-9 to TRBJ2-7; weak D call: TRBD1 (5 bases). The germline V gene encodes CDR1 SEHNR and CDR2 FQNEAQ (reference sequence). This CDR3 comprises 12 residues. V was pared by 5 bases and J by 5 bases, with 10 bases between.

This clone has a single count. The chain is built from TRBV5-1 and TRBJ1-1; 7 nucleotides line up with TRBD1. The CDR3 is 14 residues long. With V trimmed by 2 bases and J by 2 bases, 3 bases remained unmatched. The germline gives CDR1 SGHRS, CDR2 YFSETQ. The CDR3 bases are TGCGCCAGCAGCTTCAAGGGGGCTAACACTGAAGCTTTCTTT. It translates to CASSFKGANTEAFF.

This rearrangement joins TRBV27 to TRBJ1-5; TRBD1 is a possible D gene (6 bases). The CDR3 loop spans 15 amino acids. The V gene's germline CDR1 is MNHEY and CDR2 SMNVEV (reference sequence). Trimming took off 2 bases at V and 2 bases at J, with 10 bases between the two ends. The CDR3 loop is CASSLLQGGNQPQHF. For the CDR3, the DNA is TGTGCCAGCAGTTTACTACAGGGCGGCAATCAGCCCCAGCATTTT.

The gene calls are TRBV21-1 and TRBJ2-1. TRBV21-1 is described as a pseudogene. This CDR3 is 12 amino acids long. Here the CDR3 DNA reads TGTGCCAGCAGCAAAGCCCACAATGAGCAGTTCTTC. This sequence encodes CASSKAHNEQFF.

The V gene is TRBV6-5, the J gene TRBJ2-7, with 7 nucleotides matching TRBD2. The germline V gene encodes CDR1 MNHEY and CDR2 SVGAGI. CDR3 length equals 14 residues. Unmatched junction bases numbered 2, after V lost 2 bases and J lost 1 base. CDR3 in DNA: TGTGCCAGCAGTTACGGGGGGGGGTCCTACGAGCAGTACTTC. It encodes CASSYGGGSYEQYF.

The chain employs TRBV2 and TRBJ1-2, with D unclear. The V gene lost 1 base and the J gene lost 5 bases, with 5 bases spanning the gap. CDR1 is SNHLY and CDR2 is FYNNEI in the germline V gene. The CDR3 runs 12 residues. The CDR3 DNA reads TGTGCCAGCAGTGAAGAGGGATATGGCTACACCTTC. This gives the protein CASSEEGYGYTF.

The chain joins TRBV11-2 to TRBJ2-7; no definite D call. Trimming cost V 2 bases and J 2 bases, with 4 bases left between them. The CDR3 loop spans 12 amino acids. From germline, CDR1 is SGHAT and CDR2 FQNNGV. The CDR3 nucleotides are TGTGCCAGCAGCTTACTGACCTACGAGCAGTACTTC. It codes for CASSLLTYEQYF.

This chain links TRBV5-6 with TRBJ2-7; D remains ambiguous. Germline lookup yields CDR1 SGHDT and CDR2 YYEEEE. CDR3 length equals 14 residues. V lost 4 bases, J lost 3 bases, and 14 bases lay in between. CDR3 residues: CASSPVMLIYEQYF. The CDR3 region has the DNA TGTGCCAGCAGCCCGGTGATGTTAATCTACGAGCAGTACTTC.